The clone carrying this TCR beta chain was seen more than once but under ten times. The study used a library that attached unique molecular identifiers to individual cDNA molecules. Authors' data handling: Samples ranged from roughly 20,000 to 700,000 TCRs, with a median of approximately 90,000. TCRdb itself ran the RACE reads through MiXCR, one entry per CDR3 protein. The V and J calls were not made by the authors but by TCRdb's processing. Of 57,000 or so distinct CDR3 sequences in the sample, around 11% were seen once. The sample's time point: pre-sensitization, week 0. Treatment specified: therapeutic diphenylcyclopropenone sensitization with weekly scalp DPC. The study enrolled 18 to 70-year-old alopecia patients suitable for DPC. Sequencing started from total RNA isolated from unfractionated whole blood. These data are taken from a study of human T cells and chemical hapten exposure. Germline CDR1 is MNHEY and CDR2 is SVGAGI. The V and J ends lost 0 bases and 1 base respectively, with 5 bases between them. The CDR3 totals 14 residues.

The sequence was obtained from a woman between 40 and 55 years old with alopecia areata. Some clones in this sample may be carry-over from other donors' samples. V and J are TRBV6-5 and TRBJ2-3; no reliable D call. Sequencing was performed on whole blood, taken in connection with sensitization to the hapten diphenylcyclopropenone (DPC). CDR3 amino acids: CASSYSDGTDTQYF. The CDR3 DNA sequence: TGTGCCAGCAGTTACTCGGACGGCACAGATACGCAGTATTTT.